Listed below are T cell receptor beta chains from one sample, sequenced in a study of blood T cell repertoires in COVID-19. The assay was immunoSEQ multiplex PCR, and TCRdb's table has in-frame clones only and misses some. The data contain about 370,000 clones, about 89% of them singletons. Source material: peripheral blood. These receptors came from a woman in her 30s with COVID-19, enrolled during active disease. Both conserved end residues are trimmed from each CDR3. Fields, in order: J gene, V gene, CDR3 protein.

>TRBJ1-2|TRBV2
ASYPGTGDGYT
>TRBJ1-1|TRBV2
ASSDFRVMNTEAF
>TRBJ1-1|TRBV7-2
ASSSQGGTEAF
>TRBJ2-1|TRBV6-1
ASSDSSGLAYYNEQF
>TRBJ1-2|TRBV5-1
ASSLLQDRVDGYT
>TRBJ2-5|TRBV6-2/TRBV6-3
ASSFGHRETQY
>TRBJ1-5|TRBV7-8
ASSLEVVGGYQPQH
>TRBJ1-2|TRBV13
ASSSTADSHYGYT
>TRBJ2-5|TRBV9
ASSPGTSAQETQY
>TRBJ2-5|TRBV24-1
ATSRTGGLTQY
>TRBJ1-2|TRBV6-5
ASSYLVGQGNGYT
>TRBJ2-4|TRBV20-1
SMRGKNIQY
>TRBJ2-7|TRBV2
ASSALEGTGGYEQY
>TRBJ2-1|TRBV7-9
ASSQINSGTSGNRGEQF
>TRBJ2-7|TRBV6-5
ASSRFRDTTYEQY